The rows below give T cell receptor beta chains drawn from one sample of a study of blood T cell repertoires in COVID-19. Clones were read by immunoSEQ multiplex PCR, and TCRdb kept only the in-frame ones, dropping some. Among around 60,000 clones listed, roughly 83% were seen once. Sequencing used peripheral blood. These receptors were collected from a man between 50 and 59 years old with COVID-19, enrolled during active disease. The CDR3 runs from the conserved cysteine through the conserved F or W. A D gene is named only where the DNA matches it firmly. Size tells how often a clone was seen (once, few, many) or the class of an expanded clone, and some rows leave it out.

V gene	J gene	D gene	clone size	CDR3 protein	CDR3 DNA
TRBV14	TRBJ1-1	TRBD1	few	CASRTQGAGTEAFF	TGTGCCAGCAGGACTCAGGGGGCCGGGACTGAAGCTTTCTTT
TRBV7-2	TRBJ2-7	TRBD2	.	CASRRLAGASTYEQYF	TGTGCCAGCAGACGACTAGCGGGAGCGTCCACCTACGAGCAGTACTTC
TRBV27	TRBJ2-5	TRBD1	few	CASSSGQGFETQYF	TGTGCCAGCAGTTCGGGACAGGGATTCGAGACCCAGTACTTC
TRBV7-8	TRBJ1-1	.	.	CASSLRSTEAFF	TGTGCCAGCAGCTTACGTAGCACTGAAGCTTTCTTT
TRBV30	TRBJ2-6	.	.	CAWSVGGSGANVLTF	TGTGCCTGGAGTGTAGGAGGGTCTGGGGCCAACGTCCTGACTTTC
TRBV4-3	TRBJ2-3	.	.	CASSQYVGSVTDTQYF	TGCGCCAGCAGCCAATATGTCGGGAGTGTAACAGATACGCAGTATTTT
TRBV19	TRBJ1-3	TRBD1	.	CATTRQGNSGNTIYF	TGTGCCACTACTCGACAGGGAAACTCTGGAAACACCATATATTTT
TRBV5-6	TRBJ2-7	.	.	CASSLVVGSPPYEQYF	TGTGCCAGCAGCTTAGTGGTGGGCAGTCCCCCCTACGAGCAGTACTTC
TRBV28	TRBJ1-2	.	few	CASSSLLGGIGSYTF	TGTGCCAGCAGCTCTCTTTTAGGAGGCATTGGGAGCTACACCTTC
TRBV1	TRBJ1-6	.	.	CTSSVHGSSYNSPLHF	TGCACCAGCAGCGTACACGGGAGCTCCTATAATTCACCCCTCCACTTT
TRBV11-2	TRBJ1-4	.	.	CASSPTVGANEKLFF	TGTGCCAGCAGCCCCACAGTAGGTGCTAATGAAAAACTGTTTTTT
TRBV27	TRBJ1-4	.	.	CASRPRGSTNEKLFF	TGTGCCAGCAGGCCCAGAGGAAGCACTAATGAAAAACTGTTTTTT
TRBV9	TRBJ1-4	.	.	CASSVQSTNEKLFF	TGTGCCAGCAGCGTGCAGTCAACTAATGAAAAACTGTTTTTT
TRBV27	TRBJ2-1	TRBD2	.	CASRGLAGPYNEQFF	TGTGCCAGCAGGGGACTAGCGGGTCCCTACAATGAGCAGTTCTTC
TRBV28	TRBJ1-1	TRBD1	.	CASSLNRGNTEAFF	TGTGCCAGCAGTTTGAACAGGGGGAACACTGAAGCTTTCTTT
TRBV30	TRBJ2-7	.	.	CAWSLLQGYEQYF	TGTGCCTGGAGTCTACTACAGGGTTACGAGCAGTACTTC
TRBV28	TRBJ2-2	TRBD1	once	CASRTQGVAGELFF	TGTGCCAGCAGGACACAGGGGGTAGCCGGGGAGCTGTTTTTT
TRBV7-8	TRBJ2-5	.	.	CASSEQVGAIETQYF	TGTGCCAGCTCGGAGCAGGTGGGAGCTATTGAGACCCAGTACTTC
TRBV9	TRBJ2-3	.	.	CASSPGSSVLTDTQYF	TGTGCCAGCAGCCCGGGGTCTAGCGTGTTAACAGATACGCAGTATTTT
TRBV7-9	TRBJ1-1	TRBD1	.	CASSLATGTGIATEAFF	TGTGCCAGCAGCTTAGCGACCGGGACAGGGATCGCGACTGAAGCTTTCTTT
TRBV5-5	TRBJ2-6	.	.	CASSLRGNILTF	TGTGCCAGCAGCCTCAGGGGTAATATCCTGACTTTC
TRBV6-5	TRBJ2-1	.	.	CASNLQGYNEQFF	TGTGCCAGCAACCTACAGGGTTACAATGAGCAGTTCTTC
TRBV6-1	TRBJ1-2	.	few	CASSEKEGAHGYTF	TGTGCCAGCAGTGAGAAGGAAGGGGCACATGGCTACACCTTC
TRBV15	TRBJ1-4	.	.	CATSRGGGRGDEKLFF	TGTGCCACCAGCAGAGGAGGGGGACGGGGGGATGAAAAACTGTTTTTT
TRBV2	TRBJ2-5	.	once	CASSEGTGQETQYF	TGTGCCAGCAGTGAAGGGACTGGCCAAGAGACCCAGTACTTC
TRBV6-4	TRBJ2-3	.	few	CASSDSGKGVDTQYF	TGTGCCAGCAGTGACTCGGGAAAGGGGGTGGATACGCAGTATTTT
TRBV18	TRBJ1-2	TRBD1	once	CASSPGQGDGYTF	TGTGCCAGCTCACCAGGGCAGGGGGACGGCTACACCTTC
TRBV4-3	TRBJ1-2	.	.	CASSQSGAGPSYGYTF	TGCGCCAGCAGCCAGAGTGGCGCAGGGCCATCCTATGGCTACACCTTC
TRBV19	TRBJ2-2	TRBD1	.	CASSRQGRVFF	TGTGCCAGTAGCAGACAGGGTAGGGTGTTTTTT
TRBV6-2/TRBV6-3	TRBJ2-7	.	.	CASSRTNRVQGEQYF	TGTGCCAGCAGCCGTACTAACAGGGTGCAGGGCGAGCAGTACTTC
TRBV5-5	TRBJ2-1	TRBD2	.	CASFHSGTSGNDEQFF	TGTGCCAGCTTCCACTCCGGGACTAGCGGGAATGATGAGCAGTTCTTC
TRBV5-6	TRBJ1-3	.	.	CASSLQGLTGNTIYF	TGTGCCAGCAGCTTACAGGGTCTCACTGGAAACACCATATATTTT
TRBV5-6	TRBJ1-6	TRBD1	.	CASSPTGGLISPLHF	TGTGCCAGCAGCCCGACAGGGGGCTTGATTTCACCCCTCCACTTT
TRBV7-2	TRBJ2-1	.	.	CASSLDRGLVGQFF	TGTGCCAGCAGCTTAGATCGAGGGCTAGTGGGGCAGTTCTTC
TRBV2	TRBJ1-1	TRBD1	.	CASSSNRGAEAFF	TGTGCCAGCAGTAGCAACAGGGGTGCCGAAGCTTTCTTT
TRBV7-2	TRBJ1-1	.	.	CASSLVLTEAFF	TGTGCCAGCAGCTTAGTCCTCACTGAAGCTTTCTTT
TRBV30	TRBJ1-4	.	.	CAWSGRARVEKLFF	TGTGCCTGGAGTGGCAGGGCGAGAGTTGAAAAACTGTTTTTT
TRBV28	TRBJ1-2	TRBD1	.	CASRLTGSNYGYTF	TGTGCCAGCAGGTTGACAGGGTCGAACTATGGCTACACCTTC
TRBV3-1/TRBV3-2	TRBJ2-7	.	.	CASTSTGPWTEYF	TGTGCCAGCACATCGACAGGCCCCTGGACGGAGTACTTC
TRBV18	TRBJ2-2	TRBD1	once	CASSPTGGYTGELFF	TGTGCCAGCTCACCGACAGGGGGCTACACCGGGGAGCTGTTTTTT
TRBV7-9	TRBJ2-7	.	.	CASLSPGGLTYEQYF	TGTGCCAGCCTCTCCCCCGGGGGACTTACCTACGAGCAGTACTTC
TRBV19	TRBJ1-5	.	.	CASSIEPLGNQPQHF	TGTGCCAGTAGTATTGAACCTCTCGGGAATCAGCCCCAGCATTTT
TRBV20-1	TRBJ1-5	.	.	CSASRGENQPQHF	TGCAGTGCTAGTCGGGGTGAGAATCAGCCCCAGCATTTT
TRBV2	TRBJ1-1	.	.	CASSQRGSSEAFF	TGTGCCAGCAGCCAACGTGGGAGCTCTGAAGCTTTCTTT
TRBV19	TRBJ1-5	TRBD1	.	CASSTRQGSNQPQHF	TGTGCCAGTAGCACCAGACAGGGTAGCAATCAGCCCCAGCATTTT
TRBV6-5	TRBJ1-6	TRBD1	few	CASRQGQGAVSPLHF	TGTGCCAGCAGACAGGGACAGGGGGCGGTTTCACCCCTCCACTTT
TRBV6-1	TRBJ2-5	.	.	CASSESWVSGAQYF	TGTGCCAGCAGTGAAAGCTGGGTCTCGGGAGCCCAGTACTTC
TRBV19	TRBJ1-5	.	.	CATQGTAYSNQPQHF	TGTGCCACCCAGGGGACCGCTTATAGCAATCAGCCCCAGCATTTT
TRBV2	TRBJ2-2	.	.	CASSLVAATGELFF	TGTGCCAGCAGCCTAGTTGCGGCCACCGGGGAGCTGTTTTTT
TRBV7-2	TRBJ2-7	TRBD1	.	CASGWGQGSYEQYF	TGTGCCAGCGGATGGGGACAGGGATCCTACGAGCAGTACTTC
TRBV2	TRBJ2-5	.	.	CASKTRFARRAQETQYF	TGTGCCAGCAAGACCAGGTTCGCAAGGCGGGCCCAAGAGACCCAGTACTTC
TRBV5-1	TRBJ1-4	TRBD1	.	CASSLAPPGQGSNEKLFF	TGCGCCAGCAGCTTGGCTCCGCCGGGACAGGGATCTAATGAAAAACTGTTTTTT